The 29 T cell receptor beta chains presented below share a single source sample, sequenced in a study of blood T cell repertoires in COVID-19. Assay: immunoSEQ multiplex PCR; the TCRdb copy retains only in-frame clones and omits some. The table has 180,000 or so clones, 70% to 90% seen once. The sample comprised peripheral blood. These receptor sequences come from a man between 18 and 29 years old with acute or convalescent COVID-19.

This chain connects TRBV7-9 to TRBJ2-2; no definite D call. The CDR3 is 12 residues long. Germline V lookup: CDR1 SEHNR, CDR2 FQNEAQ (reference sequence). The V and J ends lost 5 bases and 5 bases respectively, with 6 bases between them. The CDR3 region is CASSLKTGELFF. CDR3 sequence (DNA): TGTGCCAGCAGCCTAAAGACCGGGGAGCTGTTTTTT.

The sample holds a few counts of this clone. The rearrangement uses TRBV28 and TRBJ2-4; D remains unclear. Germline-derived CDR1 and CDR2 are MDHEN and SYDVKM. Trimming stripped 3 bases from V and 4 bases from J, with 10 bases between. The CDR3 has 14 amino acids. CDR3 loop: CASSFSRLKNIQYF. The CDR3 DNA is TGTGCCAGCAGTTTTTCCAGACTGAAAAACATTCAGTACTTC.

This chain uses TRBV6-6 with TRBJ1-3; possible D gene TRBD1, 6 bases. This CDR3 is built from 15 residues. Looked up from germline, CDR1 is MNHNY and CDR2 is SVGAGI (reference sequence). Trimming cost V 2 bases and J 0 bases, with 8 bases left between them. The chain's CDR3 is CASSYPRGSGNTIYF. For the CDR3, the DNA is TGTGCCAGCAGTTACCCCAGGGGCTCTGGAAACACCATATATTTT.

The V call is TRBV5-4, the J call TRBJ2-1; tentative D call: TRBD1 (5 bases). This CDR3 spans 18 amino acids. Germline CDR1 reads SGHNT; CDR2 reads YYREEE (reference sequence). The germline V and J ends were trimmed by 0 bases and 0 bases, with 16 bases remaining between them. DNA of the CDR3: TGTGCCAGCAGCTTGGCTTCAGGGCCGAGAAGCTCCTACAATGAGCAGTTCTTC. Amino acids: CASSLASGPRSSYNEQFF.

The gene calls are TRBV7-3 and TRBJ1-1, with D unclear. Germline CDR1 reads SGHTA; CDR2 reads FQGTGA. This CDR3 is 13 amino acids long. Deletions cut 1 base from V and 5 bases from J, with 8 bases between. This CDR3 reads CASSLNPSTEAFF. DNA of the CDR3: TGTGCCAGCAGCTTAAATCCCTCGACTGAAGCTTTCTTT.

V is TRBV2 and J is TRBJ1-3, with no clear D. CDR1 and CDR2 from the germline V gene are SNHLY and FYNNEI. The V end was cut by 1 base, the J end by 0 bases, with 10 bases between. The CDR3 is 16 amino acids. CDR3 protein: CASSEVTRSSGNTIYF. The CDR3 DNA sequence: TGTGCCAGCAGTGAAGTAACCAGATCCTCTGGAAACACCATATATTTT.

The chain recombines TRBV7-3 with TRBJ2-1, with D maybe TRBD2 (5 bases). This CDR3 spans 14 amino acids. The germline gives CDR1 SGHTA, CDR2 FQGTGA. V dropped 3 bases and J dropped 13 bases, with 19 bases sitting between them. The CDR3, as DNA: TGTGCCAGCAGCTTTGATGCTGGAGGAACCACTCAGTTCTTC. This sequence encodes CASSFDAGGTTQFF.

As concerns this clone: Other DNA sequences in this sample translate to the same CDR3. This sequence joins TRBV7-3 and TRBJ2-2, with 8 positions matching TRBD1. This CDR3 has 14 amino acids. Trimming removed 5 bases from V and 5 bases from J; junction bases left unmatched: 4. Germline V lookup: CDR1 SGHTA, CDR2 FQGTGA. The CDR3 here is CASSLDRETGELFF. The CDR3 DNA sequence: TGTGCCAGCAGCCTGGACAGGGAGACCGGGGAGCTGTTTTTT.

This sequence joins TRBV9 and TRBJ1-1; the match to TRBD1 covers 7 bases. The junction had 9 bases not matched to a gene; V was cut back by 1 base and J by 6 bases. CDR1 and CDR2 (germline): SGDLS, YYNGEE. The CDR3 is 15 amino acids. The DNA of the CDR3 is TGTGCCAGCAGCGTACAAGGGGGCTTTTTTCCTGAAGCTTTCTTT. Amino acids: CASSVQGGFFPEAFF. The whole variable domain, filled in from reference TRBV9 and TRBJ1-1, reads DSGVTQTPKHLITATGQRVTLRCSPRSGDLSVYWYQQSLDQGLQFLIQYYNGEERAKGNILERFSAQQFPDLHSELNLSSLELGDSALYFCASSVQGGFFPEAFFGQGTRLTVV.

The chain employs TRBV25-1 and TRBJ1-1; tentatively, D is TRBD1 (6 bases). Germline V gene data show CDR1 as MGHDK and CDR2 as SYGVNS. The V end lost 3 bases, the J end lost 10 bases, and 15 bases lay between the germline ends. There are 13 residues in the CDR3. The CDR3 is CASSDYRDTGAFF. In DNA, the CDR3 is TGTGCCAGCAGTGATTACAGGGACACCGGAGCTTTCTTT.

The CDR3: CASRSPGGGVNEQFF. The CDR3 nucleotides are TGTGCCAGCAGGTCCCCGGGCGGGGGGGTAAATGAGCAGTTCTTC. The chain employs TRBV6-5 and TRBJ2-1, with 9 bases matching TRBD2. The CDR3 totals 15 residues. V lost 6 bases, J lost 7 bases, and 10 bases stayed unmatched. CDR1 is MNHEY, CDR2 SVGAGI, per germline.

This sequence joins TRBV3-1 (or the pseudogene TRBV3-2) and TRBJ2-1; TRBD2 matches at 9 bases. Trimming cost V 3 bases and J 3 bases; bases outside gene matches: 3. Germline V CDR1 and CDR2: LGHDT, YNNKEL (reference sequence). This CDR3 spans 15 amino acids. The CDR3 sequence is CASSQAGGFYNEQFF. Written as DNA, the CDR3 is TGTGCCAGCAGCCAGGCGGGGGGGTTCTACAATGAGCAGTTCTTC.

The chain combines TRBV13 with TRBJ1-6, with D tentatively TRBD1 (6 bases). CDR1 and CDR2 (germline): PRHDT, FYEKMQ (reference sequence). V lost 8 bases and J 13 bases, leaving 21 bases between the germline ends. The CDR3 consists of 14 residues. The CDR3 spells CASAPTASGVPLHF. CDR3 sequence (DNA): TGTGCCAGCGCACCGACCGCATCAGGGGTCCCCCTCCACTTT.

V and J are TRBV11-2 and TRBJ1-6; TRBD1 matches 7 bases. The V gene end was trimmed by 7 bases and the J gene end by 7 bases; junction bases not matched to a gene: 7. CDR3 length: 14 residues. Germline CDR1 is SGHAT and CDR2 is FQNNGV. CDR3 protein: CASNPGQTNSPLHF. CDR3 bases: TGTGCCAGCAACCCGGGACAGACAAATTCACCCCTCCACTTT.

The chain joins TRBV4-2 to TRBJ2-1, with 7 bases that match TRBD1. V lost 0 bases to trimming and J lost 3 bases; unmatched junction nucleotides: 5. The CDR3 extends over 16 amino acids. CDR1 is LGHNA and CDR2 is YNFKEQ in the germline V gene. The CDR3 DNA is TGTGCCAGCAGCCAAGATGGTACAGGGGACTACAATGAGCAGTTCTTC. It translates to CASSQDGTGDYNEQFF.

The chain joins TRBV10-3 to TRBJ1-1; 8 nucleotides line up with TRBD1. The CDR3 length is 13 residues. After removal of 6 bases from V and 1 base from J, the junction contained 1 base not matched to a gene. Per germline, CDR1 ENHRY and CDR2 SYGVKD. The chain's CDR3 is CAIRGQGNTEAFF. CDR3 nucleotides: TGTGCCATCAGAGGACAGGGGAACACTGAAGCTTTCTTT.

CDR3 nucleotides: TGTGCCAGCAGCCTGACAGGGTCGAAATACTATAATTCACCCCTCCACTTT. Translating gives CASSLTGSKYYNSPLHF. This sequence joins TRBV5-5 and TRBJ1-6; 7 bases align to TRBD1. Germline V gene sequence: CDR1 SGHKS, CDR2 YYEKEE (reference sequence). With V trimmed by 4 bases and J by 3 bases, 10 bases remained unmatched. The CDR3 runs to 17 residues.

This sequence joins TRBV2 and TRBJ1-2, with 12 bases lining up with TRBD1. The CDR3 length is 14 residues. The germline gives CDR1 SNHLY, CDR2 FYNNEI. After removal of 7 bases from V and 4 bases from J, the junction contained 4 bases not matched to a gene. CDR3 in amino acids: CASIGTGGSYGYTF. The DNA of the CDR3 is TGTGCCAGCATAGGGACAGGGGGCTCCTATGGCTACACCTTC.

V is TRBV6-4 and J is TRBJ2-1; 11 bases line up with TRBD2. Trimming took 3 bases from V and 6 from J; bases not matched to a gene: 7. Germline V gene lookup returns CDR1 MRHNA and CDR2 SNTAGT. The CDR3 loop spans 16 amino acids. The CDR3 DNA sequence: TGTGCCAGCAGTGAGGGACCTAGCGGGGGGCCCAATGAGCAGTTCTTC. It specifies CASSEGPSGGPNEQFF.

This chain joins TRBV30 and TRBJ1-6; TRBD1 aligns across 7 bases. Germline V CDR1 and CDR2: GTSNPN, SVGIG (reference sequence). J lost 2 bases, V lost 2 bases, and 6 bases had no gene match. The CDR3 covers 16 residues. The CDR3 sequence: CAWSLTGAPYNSPLHF. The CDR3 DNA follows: TGTGCCTGGAGTTTAACAGGGGCCCCCTATAATTCACCCCTCCACTTT.

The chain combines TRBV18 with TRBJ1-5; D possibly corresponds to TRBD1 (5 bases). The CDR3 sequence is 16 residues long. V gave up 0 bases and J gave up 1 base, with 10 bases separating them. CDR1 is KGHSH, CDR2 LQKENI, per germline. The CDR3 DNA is TGTGCCAGCTCACCACCGGGGGGGGTGAGCAATCAGCCCCAGCATTTT. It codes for CASSPPGGVSNQPQHF.

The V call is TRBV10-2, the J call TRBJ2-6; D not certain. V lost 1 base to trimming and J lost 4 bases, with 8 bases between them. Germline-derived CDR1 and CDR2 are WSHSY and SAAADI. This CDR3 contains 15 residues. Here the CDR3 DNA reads TGCGCCAGCAGTGAGTTCGGTACCGGGGCCAACGTCCTGACTTTC. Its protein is CASSEFGTGANVLTF.

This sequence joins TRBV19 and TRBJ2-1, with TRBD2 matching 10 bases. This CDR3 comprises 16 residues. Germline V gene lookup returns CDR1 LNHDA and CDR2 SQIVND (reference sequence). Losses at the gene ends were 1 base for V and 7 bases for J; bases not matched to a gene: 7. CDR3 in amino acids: CASSIVGSGGTNEQFF. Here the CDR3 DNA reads TGTGCCAGTAGTATAGTGGGTAGCGGGGGGACGAATGAGCAGTTCTTC.

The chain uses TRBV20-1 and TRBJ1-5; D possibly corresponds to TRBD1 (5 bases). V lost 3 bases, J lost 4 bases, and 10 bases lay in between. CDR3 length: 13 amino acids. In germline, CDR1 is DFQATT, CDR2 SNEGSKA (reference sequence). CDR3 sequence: CSASDSLNQPQHF. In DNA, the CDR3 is TGCAGTGCTAGTGACAGTTTGAATCAGCCCCAGCATTTT.

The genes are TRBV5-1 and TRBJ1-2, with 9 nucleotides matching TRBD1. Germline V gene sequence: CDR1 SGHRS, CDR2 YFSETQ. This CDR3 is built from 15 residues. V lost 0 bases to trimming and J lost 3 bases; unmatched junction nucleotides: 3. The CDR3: CASSLVQGADYGYTF. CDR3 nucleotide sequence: TGCGCCAGCAGCTTGGTACAGGGGGCCGACTATGGCTACACCTTC.

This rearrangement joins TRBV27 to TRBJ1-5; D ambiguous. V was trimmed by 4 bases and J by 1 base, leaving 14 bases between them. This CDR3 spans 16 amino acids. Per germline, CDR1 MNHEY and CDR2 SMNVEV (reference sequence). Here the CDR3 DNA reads TGTGCCAGCAGTTCTGACACTTTTGGGAGCAATCAGCCCCAGCATTTT. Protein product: CASSSDTFGSNQPQHF.

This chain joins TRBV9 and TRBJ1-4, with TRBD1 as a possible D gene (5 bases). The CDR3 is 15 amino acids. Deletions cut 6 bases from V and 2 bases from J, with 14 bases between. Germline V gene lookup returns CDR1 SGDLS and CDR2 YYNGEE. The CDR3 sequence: CASTQGGRTNEKLFF. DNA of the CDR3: TGTGCCAGCACCCAGGGAGGTCGGACTAATGAAAAACTGTTTTTT. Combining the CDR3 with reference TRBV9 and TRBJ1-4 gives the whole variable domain DSGVTQTPKHLITATGQRVTLRCSPRSGDLSVYWYQQSLDQGLQFLIQYYNGEERAKGNILERFSAQQFPDLHSELNLSSLELGDSALYFCASTQGGRTNEKLFFGSGTQLSVL.

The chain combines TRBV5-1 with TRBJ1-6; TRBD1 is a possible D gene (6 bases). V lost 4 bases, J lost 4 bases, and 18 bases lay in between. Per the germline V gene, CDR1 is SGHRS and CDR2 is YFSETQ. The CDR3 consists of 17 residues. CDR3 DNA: TGCGCCAGCAGCCCGGGAATCGGGACACAATATAATTCACCCCTCCACTTT. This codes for CASSPGIGTQYNSPLHF. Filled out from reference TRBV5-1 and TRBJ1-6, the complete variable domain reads KAGVTQTPRYLIKTRGQQVTLSCSPISGHRSVSWYQQTPGQGLQFLFEYFSETQRNKGNFPGRFSGRQFSNSRSEMNVSTLELGDSALYLCASSPGIGTQYNSPLHFGNGTRLTVT.

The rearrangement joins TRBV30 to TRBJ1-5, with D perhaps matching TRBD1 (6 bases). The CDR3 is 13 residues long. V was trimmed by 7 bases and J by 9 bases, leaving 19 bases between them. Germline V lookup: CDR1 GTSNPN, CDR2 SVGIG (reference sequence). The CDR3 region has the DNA TGTGCCTTGGACGACAGGTCATACGGGCCCCAGCATTTT. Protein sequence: CALDDRSYGPQHF.